This TCR beta chain was captured in a study of beta chain features in type 1 diabetes. Study-wide findings and caveats: At VDJ recombination sites, type 1 diabetes patients had fewer insertions and more deleted nucleotides. When Type 1 diabetes patients were examined, their TCRB CDR3s proved moderately but significantly shorter in all four CD4+ subsets.

Of note for this clone: Its antigen is not identified.

Reverse transcription of all isolated RNA meant that expressed TCRB transcripts were sequenced. The table came from immunoSEQ multiplex PCR; TCRdb's copy has only in-frame clones and leaves some out. This repertoire shows under 350,000 clones, less than 30% found once; its top ten account for roughly 0.011%. Cells sorted by CD45RO/CCR7/CD25/CD127/CD95/CD27 comprised CD4+ naive, central memory, regulatory and stem cell-like memory cells. The clonotype comes from a woman aged 30 to 39 with type 1 diabetes. Sequenced material: naive CD4+ T cells from blood.

The chain's CDR3 is CASSTTVEEKLFF. Written as DNA, the CDR3 is TGTGCCAGCAGCACGACAGTAGAGGAAAAACTGTTTTTT. The chain has TRBV28 and TRBJ1-4; TRBD1 is a possible D gene (5 bases). This CDR3 is 13 amino acids long. The V gene's germline CDR1 is MDHEN and CDR2 SYDVKM. Trimming removed 6 bases from V and 8 bases from J, with 13 bases in between.